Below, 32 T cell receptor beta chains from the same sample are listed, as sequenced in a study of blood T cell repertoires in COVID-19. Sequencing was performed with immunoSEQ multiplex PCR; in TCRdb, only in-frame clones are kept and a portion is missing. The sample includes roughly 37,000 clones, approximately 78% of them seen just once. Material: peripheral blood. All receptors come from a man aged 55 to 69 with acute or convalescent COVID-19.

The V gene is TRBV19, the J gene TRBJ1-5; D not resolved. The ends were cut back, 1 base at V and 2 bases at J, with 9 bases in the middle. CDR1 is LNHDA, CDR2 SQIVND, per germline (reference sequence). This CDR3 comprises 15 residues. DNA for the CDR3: TGTGCCAGTAGTATAGGGTACGGAGGCAATCAGCCCCAGCATTTT. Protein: CASSIGYGGNQPQHF. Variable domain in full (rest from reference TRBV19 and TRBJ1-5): DGGITQSPKYLFRKEGQNVTLSCEQNLNHDAMYWYRQDPGQGLRLIYYSQIVNDFQKGDIAEGYSVSREKKESFPLTVTSAQKNPTAFYLCASSIGYGGNQPQHFGDGTRLSIL.

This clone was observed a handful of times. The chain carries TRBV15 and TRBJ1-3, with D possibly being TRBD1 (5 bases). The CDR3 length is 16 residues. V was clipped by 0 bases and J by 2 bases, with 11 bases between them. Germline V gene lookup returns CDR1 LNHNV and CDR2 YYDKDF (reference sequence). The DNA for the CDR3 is TGTGCCACCAGCAGAGACCCGGGGGGGACTGGAAACACCATATATTTT. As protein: CATSRDPGGTGNTIYF.

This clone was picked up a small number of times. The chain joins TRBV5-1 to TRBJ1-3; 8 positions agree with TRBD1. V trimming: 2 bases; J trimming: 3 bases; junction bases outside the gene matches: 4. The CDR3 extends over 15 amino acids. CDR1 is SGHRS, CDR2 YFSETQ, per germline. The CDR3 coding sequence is TGCGCCAGCAGCTTATCACAGGGGGGTGGAAACACCATATATTTT. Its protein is CASSLSQGGGNTIYF.

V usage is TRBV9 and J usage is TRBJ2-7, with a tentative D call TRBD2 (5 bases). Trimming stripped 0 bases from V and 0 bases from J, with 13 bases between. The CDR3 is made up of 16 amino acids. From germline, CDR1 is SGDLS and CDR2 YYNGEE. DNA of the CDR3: TGTGCCAGCAGCGTAGGCGGGCAGGCCCTCTCCTACGAGCAGTACTTC. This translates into CASSVGGQALSYEQYF.

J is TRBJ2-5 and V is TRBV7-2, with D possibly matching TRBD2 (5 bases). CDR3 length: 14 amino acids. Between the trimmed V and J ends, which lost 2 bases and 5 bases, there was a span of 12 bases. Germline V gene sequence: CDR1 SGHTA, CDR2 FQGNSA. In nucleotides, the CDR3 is TGTGCCAGCAGCTTACTCGGGGTAACGGAGACCCAGTACTTC. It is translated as CASSLLGVTETQYF.

The CDR3 reads CATSDPSAPAGDTQYF. In nucleotides, the CDR3 is TGTGCCACCAGTGACCCTAGCGCCCCGGCGGGAGATACGCAGTATTTT. The chain has TRBV24-1 and TRBJ2-3, with D possibly matching TRBD2 (6 bases). Germline V gives CDR1 KGHDR, CDR2 SFDVKD. This CDR3 spans 16 amino acids. The ends were cut back, 4 bases at V and 5 bases at J, with 18 bases in the middle.

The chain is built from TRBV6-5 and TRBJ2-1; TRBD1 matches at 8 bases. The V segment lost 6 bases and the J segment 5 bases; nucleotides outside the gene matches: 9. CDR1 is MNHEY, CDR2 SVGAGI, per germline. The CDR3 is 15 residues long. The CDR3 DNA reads TGTGCCAGCAGCAGAGGGGCAGGGGGCAACAATGAGCAGTTCTTC. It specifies CASSRGAGGNNEQFF.

CDR3 DNA sequence: TGTGCCAGCAGCGCGACACAGGGTTTCACTGAAGCTTTCTTT. Translated, it gives CASSATQGFTEAFF. This chain uses TRBV13 with TRBJ1-1; possible D gene TRBD1, 6 bases. V dropped 5 bases and J dropped 4 bases, with 14 bases sitting between them. CDR3 length: 14 residues. Germline CDR1 reads PRHDT; CDR2 reads FYEKMQ (reference sequence).

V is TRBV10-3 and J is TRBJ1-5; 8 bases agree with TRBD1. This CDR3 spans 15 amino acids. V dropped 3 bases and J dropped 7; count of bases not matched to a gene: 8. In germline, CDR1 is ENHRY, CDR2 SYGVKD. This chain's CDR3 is CAISDPMDRAQPQHF. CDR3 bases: TGTGCCATCAGTGACCCTATGGACAGGGCGCAGCCCCAGCATTTT.

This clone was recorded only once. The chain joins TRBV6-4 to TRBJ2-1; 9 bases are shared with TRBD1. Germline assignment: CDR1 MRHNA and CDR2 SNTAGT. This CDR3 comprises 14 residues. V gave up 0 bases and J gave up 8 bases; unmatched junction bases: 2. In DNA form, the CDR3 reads TGTGCCAGCAGTGACTCGGACAGGGGCTATGAGCAGTTCTTC. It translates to CASSDSDRGYEQFF.

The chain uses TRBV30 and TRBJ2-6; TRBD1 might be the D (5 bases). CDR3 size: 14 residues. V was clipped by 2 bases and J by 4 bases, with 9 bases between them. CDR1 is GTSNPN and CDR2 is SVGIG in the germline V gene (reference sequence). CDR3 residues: CAWSTGQGANVLTF. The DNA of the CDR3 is TGTGCCTGGAGTACAGGTCAGGGGGCCAACGTCCTGACTTTC.

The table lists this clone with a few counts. This CDR3 reads CASSYLAGEGNEQFF. The CDR3 nucleotides read TGTGCCAGCAGTTATCTTGCAGGTGAAGGCAATGAGCAGTTCTTC. This chain connects TRBV6-2 or TRBV6-3 to TRBJ2-1; D ambiguous. CDR3 length equals 15 residues. Looked up from germline, CDR1 is MNHEY and CDR2 is SVGEGT. The V and J ends lost 3 bases and 6 bases respectively, with 15 bases between them.

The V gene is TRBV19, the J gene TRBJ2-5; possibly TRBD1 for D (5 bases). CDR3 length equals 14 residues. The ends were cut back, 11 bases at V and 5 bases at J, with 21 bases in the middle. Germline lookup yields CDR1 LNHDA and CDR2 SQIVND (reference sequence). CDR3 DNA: TGTGCCTCGAAGGGGCAGGGTGCATGGGAGACCCAGTACTTC. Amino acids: CASKGQGAWETQYF.

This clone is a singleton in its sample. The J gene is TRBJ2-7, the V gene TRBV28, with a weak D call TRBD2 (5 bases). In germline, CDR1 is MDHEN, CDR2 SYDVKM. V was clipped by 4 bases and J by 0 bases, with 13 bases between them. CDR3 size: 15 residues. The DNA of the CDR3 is TGTGCCAGCAGTTCGCTAGCACAAGACTCCTACGAGCAGTACTTC. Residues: CASSSLAQDSYEQYF. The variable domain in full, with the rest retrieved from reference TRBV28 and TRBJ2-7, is DVKVTQSSRYLVKRTGEKVFLECVQDMDHENMFWYRQDPGLGLRLIYFSYDVKMKEKGDIPEGYSVSREKKERFSLILESASTNQTSMYLCASSSLAQDSYEQYFGPGTRLTVT.

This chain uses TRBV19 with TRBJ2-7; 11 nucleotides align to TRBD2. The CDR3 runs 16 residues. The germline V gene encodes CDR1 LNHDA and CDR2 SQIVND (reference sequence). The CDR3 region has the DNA TGTGCAACGACCGGTAGCGGGAGGGCCAACTTCCACGAGCAGTACTTC. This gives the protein CATTGSGRANFHEQYF.

This CDR3 reads CASTEQGYEQYF. The CDR3 coding sequence is TGTGCCAGCACCGAACAGGGTTACGAGCAGTACTTC. The chain couples TRBV5-8 to TRBJ2-7; tentatively, D is TRBD1 (6 bases). Germline V CDR1 and CDR2: SGHTS, YDEGEE. V lost 6 bases and J 4 bases, leaving 11 bases between the germline ends. The CDR3 loop spans 12 amino acids.

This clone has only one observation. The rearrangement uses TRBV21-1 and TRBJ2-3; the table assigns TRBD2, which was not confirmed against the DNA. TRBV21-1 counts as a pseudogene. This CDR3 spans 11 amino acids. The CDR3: CASSTADTQYF. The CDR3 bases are TGTGCCAGCAGCACGGCAGATACGCAGTATTTT.

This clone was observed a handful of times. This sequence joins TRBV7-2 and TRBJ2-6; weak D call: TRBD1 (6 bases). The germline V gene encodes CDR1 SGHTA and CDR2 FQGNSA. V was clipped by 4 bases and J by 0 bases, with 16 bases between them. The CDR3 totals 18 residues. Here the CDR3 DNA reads TGTGCCAGCAGCTCAGGGACACGGGCCTTCTCTGGGGCCAACGTCCTGACTTTC. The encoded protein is CASSSGTRAFSGANVLTF.

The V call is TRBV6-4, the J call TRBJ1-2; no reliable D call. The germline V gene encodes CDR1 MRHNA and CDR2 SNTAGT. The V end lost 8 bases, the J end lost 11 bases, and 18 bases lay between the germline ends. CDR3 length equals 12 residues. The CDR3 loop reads CASRRGLGHYTF. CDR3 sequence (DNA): TGTGCCAGCCGCCGGGGTTTGGGCCATTACACCTTC.

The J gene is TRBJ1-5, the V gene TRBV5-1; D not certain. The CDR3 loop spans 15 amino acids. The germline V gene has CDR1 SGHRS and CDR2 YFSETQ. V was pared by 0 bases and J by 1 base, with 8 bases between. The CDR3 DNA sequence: TGCGCCAGCAGCTTGGGGTCAGGCAGCAATCAGCCCCAGCATTTT. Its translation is CASSLGSGSNQPQHF.

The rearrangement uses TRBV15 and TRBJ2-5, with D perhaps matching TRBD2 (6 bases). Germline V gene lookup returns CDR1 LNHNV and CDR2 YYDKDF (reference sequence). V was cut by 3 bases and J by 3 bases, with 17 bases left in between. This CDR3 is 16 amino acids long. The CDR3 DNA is TGTGCCACCAGCAGGGATACGGGGGTCTGGGAAGAGACCCAGTACTTC. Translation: CATSRDTGVWEETQYF.

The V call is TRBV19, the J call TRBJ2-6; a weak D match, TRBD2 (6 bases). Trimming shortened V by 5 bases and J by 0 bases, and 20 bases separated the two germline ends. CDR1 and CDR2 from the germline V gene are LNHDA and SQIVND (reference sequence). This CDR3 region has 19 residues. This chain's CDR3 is CASSGRRQPRTSGANVLTF. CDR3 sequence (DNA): TGTGCCAGTAGTGGGAGGAGACAGCCTAGGACCTCTGGGGCCAACGTCCTGACTTTC.

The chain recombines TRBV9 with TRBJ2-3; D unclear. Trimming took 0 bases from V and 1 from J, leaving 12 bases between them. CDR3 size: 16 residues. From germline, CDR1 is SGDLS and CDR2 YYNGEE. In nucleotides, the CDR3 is TGTGCCAGCAGCGTAGGACGGGTATTGGGCACAGATACGCAGTATTTT. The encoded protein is CASSVGRVLGTDTQYF.

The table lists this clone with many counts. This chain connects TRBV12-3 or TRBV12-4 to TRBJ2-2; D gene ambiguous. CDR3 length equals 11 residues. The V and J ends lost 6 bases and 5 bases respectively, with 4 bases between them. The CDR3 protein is CASSMTGELFF. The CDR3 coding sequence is TGTGCCAGCAGCATGACCGGGGAGCTGTTTTTT.

CDR3 DNA: TGTGCCAGCAGCTTAGGGACAGGGAGGACCGGGGAGCTGTTTTTT. Translated: CASSLGTGRTGELFF. V and J are TRBV5-4 and TRBJ2-2, with 9 positions matching TRBD1. CDR1 is SGHNT, CDR2 YYREEE, per germline (reference sequence). The CDR3 length is 15 residues. Trimming cost V 2 bases and J 5 bases; bases outside gene matches: 4. Based on the CDR3 plus reference TRBV5-4 and TRBJ2-2, the full variable domain is ETGVTQSPTHLIKTRGQQVTLRCSSQSGHNTVSWYQQALGQGPQFIFQYYREEENGRGNFPPRFSGLQFPNYSSELNVNALELDDSALYLCASSLGTGRTGELFFGEGSRLTVL.

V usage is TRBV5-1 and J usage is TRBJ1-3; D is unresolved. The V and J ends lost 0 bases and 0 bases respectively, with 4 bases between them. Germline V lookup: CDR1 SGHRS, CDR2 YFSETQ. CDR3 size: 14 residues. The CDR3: CASSLVSSGNTIYF. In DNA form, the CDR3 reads TGCGCCAGCAGCTTGGTTAGCTCTGGAAACACCATATATTTT.

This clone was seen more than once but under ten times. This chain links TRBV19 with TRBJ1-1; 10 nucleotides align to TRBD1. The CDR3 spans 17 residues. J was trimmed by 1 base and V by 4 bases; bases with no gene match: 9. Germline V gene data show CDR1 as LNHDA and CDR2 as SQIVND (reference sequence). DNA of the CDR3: TGTGCCAGTAGTAGGGGACAGGGGTCCTTCACGAACACTGAAGCTTTCTTT. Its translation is CASSRGQGSFTNTEAFF.

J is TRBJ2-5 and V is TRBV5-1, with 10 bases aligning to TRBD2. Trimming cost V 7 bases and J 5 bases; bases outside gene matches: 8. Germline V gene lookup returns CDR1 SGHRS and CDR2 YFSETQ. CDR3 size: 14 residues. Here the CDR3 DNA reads TGCGCCAGCGGACGAGCGGGAGGGCGGGAGACCCAGTACTTC. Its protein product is CASGRAGGRETQYF.

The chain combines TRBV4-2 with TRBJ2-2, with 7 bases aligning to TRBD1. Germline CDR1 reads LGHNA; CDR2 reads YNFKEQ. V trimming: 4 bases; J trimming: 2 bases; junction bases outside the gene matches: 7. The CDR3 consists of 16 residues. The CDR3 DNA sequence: TGTGCCAGCAGCCCATTCGGGACAGTTAACACCGGGGAGCTGTTTTTT. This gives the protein CASSPFGTVNTGELFF.

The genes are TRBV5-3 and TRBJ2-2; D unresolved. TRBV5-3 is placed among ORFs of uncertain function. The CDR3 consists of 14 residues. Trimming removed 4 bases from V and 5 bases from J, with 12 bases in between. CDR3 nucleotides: TGTGCCAGAAGCCCGGGTGGTTTGACCGGGGAGCTGTTTTTT. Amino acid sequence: CARSPGGLTGELFF.

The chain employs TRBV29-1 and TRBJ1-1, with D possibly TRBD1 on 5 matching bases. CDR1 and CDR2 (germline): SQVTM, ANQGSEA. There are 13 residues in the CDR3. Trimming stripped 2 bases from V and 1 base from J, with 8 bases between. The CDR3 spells CSVESTANTEAFF. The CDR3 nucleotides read TGCAGCGTTGAATCGACAGCGAACACTGAAGCTTTCTTT.

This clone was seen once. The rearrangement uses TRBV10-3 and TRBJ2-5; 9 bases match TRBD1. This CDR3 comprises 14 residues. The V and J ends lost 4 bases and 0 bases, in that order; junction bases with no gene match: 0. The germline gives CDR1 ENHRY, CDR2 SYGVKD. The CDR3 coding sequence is TGTGCCATCAGTGGGGACAGGGACCAAGAGACCCAGTACTTC. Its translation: CAISGDRDQETQYF.